This TCR beta chain comes out of a study of blood T cell repertoires in COVID-19. As for the study in general: Whether acute or convalescent, the COVID-19 samples came from the United States, Italy and Spain.

The V gene end was trimmed by 7 bases and the J gene end by 4 bases; junction bases not matched to a gene: 8. Germline V gives CDR1 LNHDA, CDR2 SQIVND (reference sequence). The CDR3 covers 14 residues. Original analysis: The authors estimated nucleated cell counts from reference gene primer amplification. Data came from immunoSEQ multiplex PCR; TCRdb stores just in-frame clones and leaves some out. V and J calls plus clone size are reproduced from that table; the DNA served to infer D and trimming. The table shows around 310,000 clones, with roughly 90% occurring only once. This chain joins TRBV19 and TRBJ1-1, with 8 bases that match TRBD1. The sequence was collected from a woman aged 50 to 60 with active or convalescent COVID-19. The sample comprised peripheral blood. CDR3 sequence: CASKETGETTEAFF. The CDR3 DNA follows: TGTGCCAGTAAGGAGACAGGGGAGACCACTGAAGCTTTCTTT. The full variable domain, its missing parts supplied by reference TRBV19 and TRBJ1-1, is DGGITQSPKYLFRKEGQNVTLSCEQNLNHDAMYWYRQDPGQGLRLIYYSQIVNDFQKGDIAEGYSVSREKKESFPLTVTSAQKNPTAFYLCASKETGETTEAFFGQGTRLTVV.